This TCR beta chain was profiled in a study of response to subunit inactivated influenza vaccine. This clonotype showed up just a few times. V lost 3 bases, J lost 8 bases, and 5 bases lay in between. Germline values: CDR1 MNHEY, CDR2 SVGAGI. This CDR3 comprises 11 residues. TCRdb fed the RT-PCR reads into MiXCR, producing one record per CDR3 protein. The profile shows some 500,000 distinct CDR3 sequences, roughly 13% of them singletons. The genes are TRBV6-5 and TRBJ2-1; D gene ambiguous. The material sequenced was PBMCs from blood, taken 45 days after vaccination. This sequence originates from a man in his fifties who received an inactivated influenza vaccine. In nucleotides, the CDR3 is TGTGCCAGCAGTTATTGGGATGAGCAGTTCTTC. This gives the protein CASSYWDEQFF.